The clone carrying this TCR beta chain turned up a few times. The source of the sample is a study of blood T cells in healthy people across ages. The CDR3 contains 15 residues. Germline CDR1 reads LGHNA; CDR2 reads YSLEER. The J segment lost 4 bases and the V segment lost 1 base, leaving 6 bases of the junction unmatched. With a J-beta primer mix and a sample-barcoded 5' primer, a second PCR ran 7 to 11 cycles. TCRdb re-derived calls from the 5' RACE reads in MiXCR, one entry per CDR3 protein. The table shows some 900,000 distinct CDR3 sequences, with under 30% occurring only once. Material for sequencing was blood. V gene TRBV4-3 combines with J gene TRBJ2-7; TRBD1 matches at 8 bases. This TCR was sampled from an elderly woman in good health. CDR3 coding DNA: TGCGCCAGCAGCCAAGGAATCGGGACAGGTTACGAGCAGTACTTC. Protein product: CASSQGIGTGYEQYF.